The 20 T cell receptor beta chains in this list originate from one sample, sequenced in a study of T cells in Graves' hyperthyroidism and ophthalmopathy. The source material, RNA transcripts, was used to amplify TCR beta CDR3 regions. During a first-round RT-PCR of the TCR CDR3, the HTBI primer set was used. TCRdb re-derived calls from the multiplex PCR reads in MiXCR, one entry per CDR3 protein. Of around 700,000 distinct CDR3 sequences in the sample, about 19% are singletons; the top ten hold about a sixth. Material for sequencing was blood. These receptors were collected from a woman aged 50 to 60 with Graves' hyperthyroidism that later progressed to Graves' ophthalmopathy.

With regard to this clonotype: A much larger clonotype is one base distant, so this may be a read error. V is TRBV7-3 and J is TRBJ1-1, with no clear D. The CDR3 runs to 13 residues. CDR1 and CDR2 from the germline V gene are SGHTA and FQGTGA. Trimming cost V 5 bases and J 3 bases, with 10 bases left between them. In DNA form, the CDR3 reads TGTGCCAGCAGCGGGGAGTTGGACACTGAAGCTTTCTTT. This sequence encodes CASSGELDTEAFF.

This clonotype has a count of ten or more. The chain carries TRBV12-3 or TRBV12-4 and TRBJ1-1, with no clear D. V dropped 3 bases and J dropped 11 bases, with 13 bases sitting between them. The CDR3 is made up of 12 amino acids. CDR3 sequence: CASSFQKDRAFF. The CDR3 coding sequence is TGTGCCAGCAGTTTTCAAAAAGACCGGGCTTTCTTT.

In its sample, this clonotype was seen many times. The chain employs TRBV30 and TRBJ2-7; 7 nucleotides line up with TRBD1. V shed 8 bases, J shed 1 base, and the junction held 8 bases outside the gene matches. The germline CDR1 and CDR2 sequences are GTSNPN and SVGIG (reference sequence). The CDR3 runs 13 residues. For the CDR3, the DNA is TGTGCCGGAGAGACAGGGAATTCCTACGAGCAGTACTTC. Translated, it gives CAGETGNSYEQYF.

The table lists this clonotype with many counts. V usage is TRBV5-8 and J usage is TRBJ1-1, with 8 positions matching TRBD1. In germline, CDR1 is SGHTS, CDR2 YDEGEE. V was pared by 4 bases and J by 1 base, with 9 bases of the junction left unmatched. This CDR3 has 16 amino acids. Here the CDR3 reads CASSDYRGSRNTEAFF. CDR3 nucleotide sequence: TGTGCCAGCAGCGATTACAGGGGGAGTAGGAACACTGAAGCTTTCTTT.

The chain recombines TRBV18 with TRBJ1-5; unclear D gene. The germline gives CDR1 KGHSH, CDR2 LQKENI. The CDR3 runs 13 residues. Trimming took 4 bases from V and 5 from J, leaving 9 bases between them. CDR3 nucleotides: TGTGCCAGCTCACGGATAGGTCATCAGCCCCAGCATTTT. Amino acid sequence: CASSRIGHQPQHF.

V usage is TRBV7-3 and J usage is TRBJ1-6; D is uncertain. Germline V gene lookup returns CDR1 SGHTA and CDR2 FQGTGA. The CDR3 spans 13 residues. V lost 1 base to trimming and J lost 8 bases, with 6 bases between them. For the CDR3, the DNA is TGTGCCAGCAGCTTAATTGCGGATTCACCCCTCCACTTT. Its translation: CASSLIADSPLHF.

This clonotype was counted a single time. A read error is possible here, since a much larger clone lies one base away. The CDR3 DNA reads TGTGCCAGCAACCAAGATTCAGTGTCTGGAAACACCATATATTTT. Translating gives CASNQDSVSGNTIYF. The chain links TRBV3-1 to TRBJ1-3; D unresolved. The CDR3 is 15 residues long. Germline V gives CDR1 LGHDT, CDR2 YNNKEL (reference sequence).

This clonotype has only one observation. This chain joins TRBV9 and TRBJ2-3; 10 bases fit TRBD2. The trim removed 0 bases at V and 5 bases at J, leaving 6 bases unmatched. Germline lookup yields CDR1 SGDLS and CDR2 YYNGEE. This CDR3 region has 16 residues. CDR3 sequence: CASSVVSSGGGDTQYF. CDR3 DNA sequence: TGTGCCAGCAGCGTAGTGTCTAGCGGGGGCGGAGATACGCAGTATTTT.

The chain joins TRBV20-1 to TRBJ2-3; D tentatively reads TRBD1 or TRBD2 (6 bases each). V dropped 6 bases and J dropped 5 bases, with 15 bases sitting between them. Germline CDR1 reads DFQATT; CDR2 reads SNEGSKA (reference sequence). The length of the CDR3 is 13 residues. The CDR3 region is CSAPRGRRDTQYF. The CDR3 DNA is TGCAGTGCCCCGAGGGGGAGGAGAGATACGCAGTATTTT.

Written as DNA, the CDR3 is TGTGCCAGCAGTGCCACCGGGACAGGAACCAATCAGCCCCAGCATTTT. This codes for CASSATGTGTNQPQHF. V gene TRBV12-3 or TRBV12-4 combines with J gene TRBJ1-5; TRBD1 agrees at 8 bases. Trimming at V came to 5 bases and at J to 3 bases, leaving 9 bases not matched to a gene. The CDR3 extends over 16 amino acids.

The chain has TRBV27 and TRBJ1-2; tentatively, D is TRBD1 (5 bases). Trimming removed 0 bases from V and 7 bases from J, with 15 bases in between. The CDR3 spans 15 residues. Germline V gene lookup returns CDR1 MNHEY and CDR2 SMNVEV (reference sequence). CDR3 protein: CASSLSSGGIFGYTF. The DNA of the CDR3 is TGTGCCAGCAGTTTATCGAGCGGGGGAATATTTGGCTACACCTTC.

This clonotype turned up a few times. The gene calls are TRBV2 and TRBJ2-1, with D unresolved. The CDR3 consists of 10 residues. The V gene's germline CDR1 is SNHLY and CDR2 FYNNEI. V shed 9 bases and J shed 3 bases, with 3 bases lying between them. The chain's CDR3 is CASNYNEQFF. CDR3 coding DNA: TGTGCCAGTAACTACAATGAGCAGTTCTTC.

The rearrangement joins TRBV20-1 to TRBJ2-3; D is uncertain. V lost 5 bases to trimming and J lost 2 bases, with 14 bases between them. Germline V gives CDR1 DFQATT, CDR2 SNEGSKA (reference sequence). CDR3 size: 14 residues. The DNA of the CDR3 is TGCAGTGCTGGCCGGACGGATCCCACAGATACGCAGTATTTT. Residues: CSAGRTDPTDTQYF.

This clonotype was recorded at least ten times. V and J are TRBV10-2 and TRBJ1-1; D unresolved. The germline CDR1 and CDR2 sequences are WSHSY and SAAADI. This CDR3 contains 13 residues. V shed 8 bases and J shed 4 bases, with 14 bases lying between them. CDR3 sequence: CASGTELSTEAFF. Written as DNA, the CDR3 is TGCGCCAGCGGCACAGAGTTAAGCACTGAAGCTTTCTTT.

The chain is built from TRBV19 and TRBJ1-1; a possible D gene is TRBD1 (6 bases). CDR1 is LNHDA and CDR2 is SQIVND in the germline V gene (reference sequence). V dropped 3 bases and J dropped 3 bases, with 20 bases sitting between them. The CDR3 is made up of 17 amino acids. CDR3 in amino acids: CASSIHTGLGEDTEAFF. The CDR3, as DNA: TGTGCCAGTAGTATCCATACAGGGCTCGGTGAGGACACTGAAGCTTTCTTT.

The rearrangement links TRBV30 to TRBJ2-5; D possibly corresponds to TRBD2 (6 bases). With 2 bases removed from V and 1 base from J, the gap between germline ends came to 14 bases. The CDR3 loop spans 15 amino acids. The V gene's germline CDR1 is GTSNPN and CDR2 SVGIG (reference sequence). In DNA form, the CDR3 reads TGTGCCTGGAGTTCCCGCGGGGACGGCCAAGAGACCCAGTACTTC. It specifies CAWSSRGDGQETQYF.

The chain links TRBV3-1 to TRBJ2-1, with TRBD2 identical over 8 bases. Germline V gives CDR1 LGHDT, CDR2 YNNKEL (reference sequence). V lost 4 bases and J lost 4; bases outside the gene matches: 9. The CDR3 consists of 16 residues. CDR3 region: CASSRIRGGEYNEQFF. CDR3 nucleotide sequence: TGTGCCAGCAGCCGGATTCGGGGGGGCGAATACAATGAGCAGTTCTTC.

This clonotype showed up many times. The chain joins TRBV5-1 to TRBJ1-1, with TRBD1 identical over 10 bases. V lost 4 bases to trimming and J lost 7 bases; unmatched junction nucleotides: 4. Germline assignment: CDR1 SGHRS and CDR2 YFSETQ. This CDR3 comprises 13 residues. The chain's CDR3 is CASSRDRGGEAFF. The CDR3 DNA is TGCGCCAGCAGCCGGGACAGGGGCGGTGAAGCTTTCTTT.

This clonotype was counted many times. The chain has TRBV27 and TRBJ2-5, with D possibly being TRBD1 (5 bases). Germline values: CDR1 MNHEY, CDR2 SMNVEV (reference sequence). This CDR3 has 16 residues. V dropped 5 bases and J dropped 1 base, with 17 bases sitting between them. This CDR3 reads CASSTWTQGSQETQYF. CDR3 bases: TGTGCCAGCAGTACGTGGACCCAGGGAAGCCAAGAGACCCAGTACTTC.

The sample holds a few counts of this clonotype. The genes are TRBV7-9 and TRBJ2-1; D possibly corresponds to TRBD1 (6 bases). Germline values: CDR1 SEHNR, CDR2 FQNEAQ (reference sequence). This CDR3 is built from 12 residues. The ends were cut back, 6 bases at V and 7 bases at J, with 10 bases in the middle. The CDR3 DNA is TGTGCCAGCAGAATAGGGGGTAATGAGCAGTTCTTC. Translating gives CASRIGGNEQFF.